The 27 T cell receptor beta chains presented below share a single source sample, sequenced in a study of blood T cell repertoires in COVID-19. The assay was immunoSEQ multiplex PCR, and TCRdb's table has in-frame clones only and misses some. The sample consists of roughly 88,000 clones, roughly 76% of them appearing once. Material for sequencing was peripheral blood. These receptors were obtained from a woman of 80 years or more with active or convalescent COVID-19.

The chain links TRBV27 to TRBJ1-3; tentative D call: TRBD1 (5 bases). V gave up 3 bases and J gave up 0 bases, with 12 bases separating them. The CDR3 consists of 16 residues. The germline V gene has CDR1 MNHEY and CDR2 SMNVEV (reference sequence). CDR3 coding DNA: TGTGCCAGCAGTTTGCGACAGCTATACTCTGGAAACACCATATATTTT. Translated: CASSLRQLYSGNTIYF.

There are a few counts of this clone. The V gene is TRBV5-1, the J gene TRBJ1-1; the D gene is possibly TRBD1 (5 bases). The CDR3 is 14 amino acids. The V end was cut by 0 bases, the J end by 4 bases, with 10 bases between. Germline V gene data show CDR1 as SGHRS and CDR2 as YFSETQ. CDR3 sequence reads: CASSLVGQSTEAFF. The CDR3 bases are TGCGCCAGCAGCTTGGTGGGGCAGAGCACTGAAGCTTTCTTT.

V and J are TRBV6-2 or TRBV6-3 and TRBJ2-1, with D perhaps matching TRBD2 (5 bases). Per germline, CDR1 MNHEY and CDR2 SVGEGT. This CDR3 has 11 residues. Trimming cost V 5 bases and J 9 bases, with 8 bases left between them. CDR3 sequence (DNA): TGTGCCAGCAGTCTAGGAGGTGAGCAGTTCTTC. Its protein product is CASSLGGEQFF.

V and J are TRBV2 and TRBJ2-5; D not resolved. Trimming pared 6 bases from V and 2 bases from J, leaving 13 bases between. Germline values: CDR1 SNHLY, CDR2 FYNNEI. The CDR3 is made up of 14 amino acids. CDR3 in DNA: TGTGCCAGCAGGCTCAGTGAATCACAAGAGACCCAGTACTTC. This codes for CASRLSESQETQYF.

This clone was seen a handful of times. The V and J genes are TRBV10-3 and TRBJ1-3; D uncertain. Germline CDR1 is ENHRY and CDR2 is SYGVKD. The length of the CDR3 is 15 residues. Trimming removed 3 bases at V and 0 bases at J, with 9 bases between. This CDR3 is CAISDQVISGNTIYF. The CDR3 nucleotides are TGTGCCATCAGTGATCAGGTGATCTCTGGAAACACCATATATTTT.

This sequence joins TRBV6-6 and TRBJ2-7; 14 positions agree with TRBD2. The CDR3 sequence is 14 residues long. The J segment lost 6 bases and the V segment lost 6 bases, leaving 4 bases of the junction unmatched. CDR1 is MNHNY, CDR2 SVGAGI, per germline (reference sequence). The CDR3 loop is CASRETSGGAEQYF. The CDR3 DNA reads TGTGCCAGCAGGGAGACTAGCGGGGGGGCCGAGCAGTACTTC.

Turning to this clone: This may be a read error: a much more frequent sequence differs by one nucleotide. The rearrangement links TRBV12-3 or TRBV12-4 to TRBJ2-7; D gene uncertain. V dropped 4 bases and J dropped 3 bases, with 4 bases sitting between them. This CDR3 has 11 amino acids. In DNA form, the CDR3 reads TGTGCCAGCAGTTCCAGCTACGAGCAGTACTTC. It encodes CASSSSYEQYF.

This sequence joins TRBV3-1 (or the pseudogene TRBV3-2) and TRBJ2-2, with TRBD1 matching over 7 bases. The V gene end was trimmed by 1 base and the J gene end by 4 bases; junction bases not matched to a gene: 6. The length of the CDR3 is 16 residues. Germline lookup yields CDR1 LGHDT and CDR2 YNNKEL (reference sequence). CDR3 in amino acids: CASSQGGGRGTGELFF. The DNA for the CDR3 is TGTGCCAGCAGCCAAGGAGGGGGCAGGGGCACCGGGGAGCTGTTTTTT.

The gene calls are TRBV20-1 and TRBJ2-7; 9 bases align to TRBD2. Germline trimming cut 6 bases from V and 3 bases from J; bases unmatched to any gene: 9. The CDR3 spans 14 residues. Germline CDR1 reads DFQATT; CDR2 reads SNEGSKA (reference sequence). CDR3 residues: CSASSGSKIYEQYF. The CDR3 region has the DNA TGCAGTGCCAGTAGCGGGAGTAAAATCTACGAGCAGTACTTC.

Here the CDR3 reads CASRSTGPFYEQYF. The CDR3 DNA sequence: TGTGCCAGCAGGTCGACAGGGCCCTTCTACGAGCAGTACTTC. The V gene is TRBV6-5, the J gene TRBJ2-7; 7 bases are shared with TRBD1. The CDR3 spans 14 residues. Germline trimming cut 6 bases from V and 3 bases from J; bases unmatched to any gene: 8. Germline assignment: CDR1 MNHEY and CDR2 SVGAGI.

In DNA, the CDR3 is TGTGCCAGCAGCGTACAGGAGAGTAATTCACCCCTCCACTTT. Its translation is CASSVQESNSPLHF. This chain links TRBV2 with TRBJ1-6; possibly TRBD1 for D (5 bases). The V end was cut by 6 bases, the J end by 6 bases, with 12 bases between. Germline-derived CDR1 and CDR2 are SNHLY and FYNNEI. The length of the CDR3 is 14 residues. The full variable domain, in which reference TRBV2 and TRBJ1-6 provide the parts outside the CDR3, is EPEVTQTPSHQVTQMGQEVILRCVPISNHLYFYWYRQILGQKVEFLVSFYNNEISEKSEIFDDQFSVERPDGSNFTLKIRSTKLEDSAMYFCASSVQESNSPLHFGNGTRLTVT.

Note on this clone: Other DNA sequences in the same sample also yield this CDR3. The chain couples TRBV6-5 to TRBJ1-3; 7 bases agree with TRBD1. Germline V lookup: CDR1 MNHEY, CDR2 SVGAGI. Unmatched junction bases numbered 9, after V lost 6 bases and J lost 4 bases. The CDR3 length is 15 residues. The CDR3 protein is CASRPGQPSGNTIYF. CDR3 coding DNA: TGTGCCAGCAGGCCGGGACAGCCTTCCGGAAACACCATATATTTT.

V and J are TRBV11-2 and TRBJ2-5; D might be TRBD2 (6 bases). CDR1 SGHAT and CDR2 FQNNGV come from the germline V gene. There are 14 residues in the CDR3. V lost 4 bases, J lost 5 bases, and 14 bases lay in between. The CDR3 sequence: CASSSLLASETQYF. CDR3 nucleotides: TGTGCCAGCAGCTCCTTACTAGCTTCGGAGACCCAGTACTTC.

This clone has a handful of counts. The chain carries TRBV7-2 and TRBJ1-2; TRBD1 matches 10 bases. Germline V gene data show CDR1 as SGHTA and CDR2 as FQGNSA. The V gene end was trimmed by 4 bases and the J gene end by 8 bases; junction bases not matched to a gene: 7. The CDR3 has 14 amino acids. The CDR3 sequence: CASSSRQGADGYTF. CDR3 bases: TGTGCCAGCAGCTCCAGACAGGGGGCCGACGGCTACACCTTC.

The chain uses TRBV6-4 and TRBJ2-2; D remains ambiguous. The V gene lost 4 bases and the J gene lost 0 bases, with 12 bases spanning the gap. The CDR3 has 16 amino acids. CDR1 is MRHNA, CDR2 SNTAGT, per germline. The CDR3 DNA follows: TGTGCCAGCAGTGTATCTCTAAGTGCGAACACCGGGGAGCTGTTTTTT. This translates into CASSVSLSANTGELFF.

The V and J genes are TRBV27 and TRBJ2-5, with 7 bases identical to TRBD2. With V trimmed by 4 bases and J by 6 bases, 14 bases remained unmatched. This CDR3 region has 16 residues. Per the germline V gene, CDR1 is MNHEY and CDR2 is SMNVEV (reference sequence). CDR3 in amino acids: CASSSQSRGDGKTQYF. The CDR3 DNA sequence: TGTGCCAGCAGTTCGCAATCCCGGGGGGATGGGAAGACCCAGTACTTC.

J is TRBJ1-3 and V is TRBV30, with D perhaps matching TRBD1 (5 bases). The CDR3 totals 17 residues. V shed 0 bases and J shed 3 bases, with 18 bases lying between them. Per the germline V gene, CDR1 is GTSNPN and CDR2 is SVGIG (reference sequence). The CDR3 reads CAWSVGGTAGDGNTIYF. CDR3 in DNA: TGTGCCTGGAGTGTTGGGGGGACGGCGGGAGATGGAAACACCATATATTTT.

The rearrangement links TRBV7-6 to TRBJ2-1, with a possible D match to TRBD2 (5 bases). This CDR3 has 15 residues. Germline V lookup: CDR1 SGHVS, CDR2 FNYEAQ. V lost 5 bases and J lost 0, with 11 bases in between. CDR3 region: CASSPGGGSYNEQFF. DNA for the CDR3: TGTGCCAGCAGCCCAGGAGGCGGCTCCTACAATGAGCAGTTCTTC. The whole variable domain, filled in from reference TRBV7-6 and TRBJ2-1, reads GAGVSQSPRYKVTKRGQDVALRCDPISGHVSLYWYRQALGQGPEFLTYFNYEAQQDKSGLPNDRFSAERPEGSISTLTIQRTEQRDSAMYRCASSPGGGSYNEQFFGPGTRLTVL.

V gene TRBV5-6 combines with J gene TRBJ2-3; D is unresolved. The germline V gene has CDR1 SGHDT and CDR2 YYEEEE. CDR3 length: 14 amino acids. V lost 0 bases and J 0 bases, leaving 5 bases between the germline ends. CDR3 nucleotides: TGTGCCAGCAGCTTGGCGACTAGCACAGATACGCAGTATTTT. Translating gives CASSLATSTDTQYF.

The rearrangement links TRBV18 to TRBJ2-1, with 8 bases identical to TRBD2. Germline assignment: CDR1 KGHSH and CDR2 LQKENI. V was pared by 3 bases and J by 5 bases, with 0 bases of the junction left unmatched. This CDR3 has 13 amino acids. CDR3 sequence: CASSPGLDNEQFF. CDR3 bases: TGTGCCAGCTCACCGGGACTAGACAATGAGCAGTTCTTC.

In its sample, this clone was seen once. V usage is TRBV7-6 and J usage is TRBJ2-5; 9 nucleotides align to TRBD2. This CDR3 contains 15 residues. Germline trimming cut 2 bases from V and 2 bases from J; bases unmatched to any gene: 3. The V gene's germline CDR1 is SGHVS and CDR2 FNYEAQ. The CDR3 DNA reads TGTGCCAGCAGCTTAAGACTAGCGGAACAAGAGACCCAGTACTTC. As protein: CASSLRLAEQETQYF.

CDR3 nucleotide sequence: TGTGCCAGCAGCTTCACAGGGGGCGAAAAACTGTTTTTT. It codes for CASSFTGGEKLFF. The rearrangement joins TRBV7-9 to TRBJ1-4, with 9 bases that match TRBD1. The germline gives CDR1 SEHNR, CDR2 FQNEAQ (reference sequence). Losses at the gene ends were 3 bases for V and 8 bases for J; bases not matched to a gene: 1. The CDR3 spans 13 residues.

By share, this clone ranks as large. At the DNA level, this CDR3 is encoded by other sequences in the same sample as well. The V call is TRBV7-9, the J call TRBJ1-2; weak D call: TRBD1 (6 bases). V was shortened by 0 bases and J by 4 bases, with 9 bases between the two germline ends. The CDR3 contains 14 residues. CDR1 and CDR2 (germline): SEHNR, FQNEAQ (reference sequence). This chain's CDR3 is CASSLAEGVYGYTF. The DNA for the CDR3 is TGTGCCAGCAGCTTAGCTGAGGGGGTCTATGGCTACACCTTC.

The chain couples TRBV7-2 to TRBJ2-3; 9 nucleotides align to TRBD2. Germline assignment: CDR1 SGHTA and CDR2 FQGNSA. J gave up 7 bases and V 6 bases, and 14 bases lay outside the gene matches. This CDR3 comprises 16 residues. This CDR3 is CASSSGEAGGGNTQYF. The CDR3 region has the DNA TGTGCCAGCAGTTCCGGGGAAGCGGGGGGCGGGAATACGCAGTATTTT.

This chain links TRBV3-1 (or the pseudogene TRBV3-2) with TRBJ1-5; 8 bases map to TRBD1. J lost 6 bases, V lost 0 bases, and 4 bases had no gene match. The CDR3 consists of 15 residues. Per the germline V gene, CDR1 is LGHDT and CDR2 is YNNKEL (reference sequence). The CDR3 region has the DNA TGTGCCAGCAGCCAAGAATCCACAGGGGGTCAGCCCCAGCATTTT. Protein sequence: CASSQESTGGQPQHF.

The chain couples TRBV30 to TRBJ2-1; D is perhaps TRBD1 (6 bases). Trimming removed 4 bases from V and 2 bases from J, with 9 bases in between. CDR3 length: 13 amino acids. Germline CDR1 is GTSNPN and CDR2 is SVGIG (reference sequence). The CDR3 region is CAWNRAAYNEQFF. The CDR3 DNA follows: TGTGCCTGGAACAGGGCTGCCTACAATGAGCAGTTCTTC.

V is TRBV28 and J is TRBJ2-7; 12 nucleotides match TRBD2. V was pared by 6 bases and J by 2 bases, with 8 bases of the junction left unmatched. The CDR3 sequence is 16 residues long. The germline gives CDR1 MDHEN, CDR2 SYDVKM. CDR3 in amino acids: CASSLGASGRAYEQYF. Written as DNA, the CDR3 is TGTGCCAGCAGCCTTGGGGCTAGCGGGAGGGCCTACGAGCAGTACTTC.